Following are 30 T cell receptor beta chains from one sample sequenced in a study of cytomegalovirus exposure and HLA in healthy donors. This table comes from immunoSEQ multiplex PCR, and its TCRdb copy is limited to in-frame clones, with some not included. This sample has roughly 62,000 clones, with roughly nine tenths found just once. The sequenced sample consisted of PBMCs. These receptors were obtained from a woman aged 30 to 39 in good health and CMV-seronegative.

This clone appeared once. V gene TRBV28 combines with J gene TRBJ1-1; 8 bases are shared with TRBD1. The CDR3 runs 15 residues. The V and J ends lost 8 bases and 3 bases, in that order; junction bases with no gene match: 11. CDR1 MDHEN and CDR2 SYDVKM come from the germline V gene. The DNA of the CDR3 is TGTGCCAGCTTTCGACAGGGGTCAAGGTACACTGAAGCTTTCTTT. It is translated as CASFRQGSRYTEAFF.

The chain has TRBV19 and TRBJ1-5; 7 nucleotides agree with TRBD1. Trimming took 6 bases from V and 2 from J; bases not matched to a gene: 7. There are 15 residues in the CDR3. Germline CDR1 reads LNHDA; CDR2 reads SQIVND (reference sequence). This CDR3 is CASRHRGGGNQPQHF. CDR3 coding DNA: TGTGCCAGTAGGCACAGGGGTGGCGGCAATCAGCCCCAGCATTTT.

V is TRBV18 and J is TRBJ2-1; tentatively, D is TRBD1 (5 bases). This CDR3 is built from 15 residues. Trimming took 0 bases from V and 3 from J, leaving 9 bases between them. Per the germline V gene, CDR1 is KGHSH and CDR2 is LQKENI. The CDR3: CASSPPLDNYNEQFF. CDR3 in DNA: TGTGCCAGCTCACCACCGCTGGACAACTACAATGAGCAGTTCTTC.

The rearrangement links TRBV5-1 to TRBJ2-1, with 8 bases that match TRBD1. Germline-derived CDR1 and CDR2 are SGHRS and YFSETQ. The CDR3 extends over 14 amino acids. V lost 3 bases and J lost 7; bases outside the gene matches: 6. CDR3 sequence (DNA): TGCGCCAGCAGCTGGGGGACAGGCCCGAATGAGCAGTTCTTC. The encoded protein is CASSWGTGPNEQFF.

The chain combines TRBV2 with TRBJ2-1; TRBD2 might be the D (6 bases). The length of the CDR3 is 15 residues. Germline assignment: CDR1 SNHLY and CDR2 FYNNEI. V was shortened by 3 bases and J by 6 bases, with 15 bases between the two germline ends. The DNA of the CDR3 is TGTGCCAGCAGTGAGGGGGGACTTTCGGTCAATGAGCAGTTCTTC. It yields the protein CASSEGGLSVNEQFF.

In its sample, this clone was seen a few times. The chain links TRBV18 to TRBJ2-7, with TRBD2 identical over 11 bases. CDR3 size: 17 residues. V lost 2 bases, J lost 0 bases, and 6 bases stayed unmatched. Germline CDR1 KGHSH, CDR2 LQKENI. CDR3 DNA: TGTGCCAGCTCACCAAACCTGGGACTAGCGGACTCCTACGAGCAGTACTTC. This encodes CASSPNLGLADSYEQYF.

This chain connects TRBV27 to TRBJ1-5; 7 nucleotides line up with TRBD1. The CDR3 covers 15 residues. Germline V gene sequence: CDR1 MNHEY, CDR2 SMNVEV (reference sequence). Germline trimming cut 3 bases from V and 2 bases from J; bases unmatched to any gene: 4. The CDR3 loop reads CASSLSTGGNQPQHF. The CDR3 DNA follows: TGTGCCAGCAGTTTGTCTACAGGGGGCAATCAGCCCCAGCATTTT.

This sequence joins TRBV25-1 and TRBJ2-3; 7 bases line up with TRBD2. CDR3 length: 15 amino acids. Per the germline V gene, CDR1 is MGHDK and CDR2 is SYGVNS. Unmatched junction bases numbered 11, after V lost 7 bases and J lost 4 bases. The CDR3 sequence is CASTSERDRADTQYF. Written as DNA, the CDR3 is TGTGCCAGCACCTCAGAGCGGGATAGAGCAGATACGCAGTATTTT.

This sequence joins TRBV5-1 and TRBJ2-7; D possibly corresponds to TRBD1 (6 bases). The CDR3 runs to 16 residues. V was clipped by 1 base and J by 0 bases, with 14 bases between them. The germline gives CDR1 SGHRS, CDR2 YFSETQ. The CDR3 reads CASSLYAGASSYEQYF. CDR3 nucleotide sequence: TGCGCCAGCAGCTTGTACGCAGGGGCGAGCTCCTACGAGCAGTACTTC.

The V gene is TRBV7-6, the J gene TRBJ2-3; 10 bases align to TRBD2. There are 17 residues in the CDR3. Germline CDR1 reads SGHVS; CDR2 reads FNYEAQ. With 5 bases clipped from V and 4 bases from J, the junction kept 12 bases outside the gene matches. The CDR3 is CASSPPLAGVSADTQYF. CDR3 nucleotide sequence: TGTGCCAGCAGCCCGCCTCTAGCGGGAGTTTCGGCAGATACGCAGTATTTT.

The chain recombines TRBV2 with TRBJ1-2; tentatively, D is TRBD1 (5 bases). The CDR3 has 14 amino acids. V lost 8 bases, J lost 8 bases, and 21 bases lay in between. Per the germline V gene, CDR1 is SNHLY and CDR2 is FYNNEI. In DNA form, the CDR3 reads TGTGCCAGCGGGGGGGACGCTTTGCACCGCGGCTACACCTTC. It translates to CASGGDALHRGYTF. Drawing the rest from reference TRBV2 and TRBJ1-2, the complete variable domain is EPEVTQTPSHQVTQMGQEVILRCVPISNHLYFYWYRQILGQKVEFLVSFYNNEISEKSEIFDDQFSVERPDGSNFTLKIRSTKLEDSAMYFCASGGDALHRGYTFGSGTRLTVV.

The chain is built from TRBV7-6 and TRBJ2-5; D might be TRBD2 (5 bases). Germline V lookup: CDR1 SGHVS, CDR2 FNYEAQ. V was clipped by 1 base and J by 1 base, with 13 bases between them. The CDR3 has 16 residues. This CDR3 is CASSLVPLGAQETQYF. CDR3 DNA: TGTGCCAGCAGCTTAGTTCCCCTGGGAGCCCAAGAGACCCAGTACTTC.

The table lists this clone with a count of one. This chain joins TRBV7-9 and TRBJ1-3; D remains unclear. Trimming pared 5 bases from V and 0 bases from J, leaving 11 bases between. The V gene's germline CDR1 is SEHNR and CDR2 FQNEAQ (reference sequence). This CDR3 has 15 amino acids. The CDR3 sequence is CASSPFGSSGNTIYF. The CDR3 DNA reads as TGTGCCAGCAGCCCCTTCGGGAGCTCTGGAAACACCATATATTTT.

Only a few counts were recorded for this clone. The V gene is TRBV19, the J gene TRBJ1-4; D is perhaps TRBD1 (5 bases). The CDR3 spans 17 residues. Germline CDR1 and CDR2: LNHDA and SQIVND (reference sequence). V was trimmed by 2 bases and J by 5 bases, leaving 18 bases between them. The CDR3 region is CASSISPRPGKNEKLFF. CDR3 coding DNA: TGTGCCAGTAGTATATCTCCCCGGCCAGGGAAGAATGAAAAACTGTTTTTT.

CDR3 coding DNA: TGTGCCAGCAGTTTATCCTTACAGGGACCAGCTTTCTTT. Amino acids: CASSLSLQGPAFF. This chain joins TRBV27 and TRBJ1-1, with D tentatively TRBD1 (6 bases). The germline V gene encodes CDR1 MNHEY and CDR2 SMNVEV (reference sequence). CDR3 length equals 13 residues. V was clipped by 0 bases and J by 10 bases, with 12 bases between them.

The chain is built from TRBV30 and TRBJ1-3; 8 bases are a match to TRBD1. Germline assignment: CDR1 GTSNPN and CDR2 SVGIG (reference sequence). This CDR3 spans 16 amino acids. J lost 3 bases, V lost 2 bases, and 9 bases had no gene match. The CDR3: CAWSSLDRAVGNTIYF. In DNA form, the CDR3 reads TGTGCCTGGAGTTCCTTGGACAGGGCTGTTGGAAACACCATATATTTT. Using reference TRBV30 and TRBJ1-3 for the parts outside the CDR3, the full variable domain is SQTIHQWPATLVQPVGSPLSLECTVEGTSNPNLYWYRQAAGRGLQLLFYSVGIGQISSEVPQNLSASRPQDRQFILSSKKLLLSDSGFYLCAWSSLDRAVGNTIYFGEGSWLTVV.

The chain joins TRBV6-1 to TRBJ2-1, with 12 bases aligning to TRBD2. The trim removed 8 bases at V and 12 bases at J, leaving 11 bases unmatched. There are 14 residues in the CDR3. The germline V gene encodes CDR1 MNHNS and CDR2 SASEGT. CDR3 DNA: TGTGCCAGCGGAGGGGCTAGCGGGAGGGCTGGGCAGTTCTTC. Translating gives CASGGASGRAGQFF.

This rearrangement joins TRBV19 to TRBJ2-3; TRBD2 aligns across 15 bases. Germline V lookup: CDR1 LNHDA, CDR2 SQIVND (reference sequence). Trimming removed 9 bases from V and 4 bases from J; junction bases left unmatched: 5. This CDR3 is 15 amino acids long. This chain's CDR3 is CASGTSGRNADTQYF. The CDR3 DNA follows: TGTGCCAGCGGGACTAGCGGGAGGAACGCAGATACGCAGTATTTT.

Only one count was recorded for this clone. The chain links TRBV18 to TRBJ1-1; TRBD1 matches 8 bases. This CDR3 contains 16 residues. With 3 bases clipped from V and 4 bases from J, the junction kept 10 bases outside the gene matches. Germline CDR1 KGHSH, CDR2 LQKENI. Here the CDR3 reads CASSPTQGAIATEAFF. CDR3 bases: TGTGCCAGCTCACCTACGCAGGGGGCCATTGCCACTGAAGCTTTCTTT.

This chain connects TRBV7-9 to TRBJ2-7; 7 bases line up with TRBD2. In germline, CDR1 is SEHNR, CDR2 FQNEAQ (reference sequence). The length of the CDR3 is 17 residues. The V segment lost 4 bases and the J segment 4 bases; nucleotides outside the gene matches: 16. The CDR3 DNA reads TGTGCCAGCAGCTCAACAGGTTTGGCGGGAGTGTATTACGAGCAGTACTTC. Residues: CASSSTGLAGVYYEQYF.

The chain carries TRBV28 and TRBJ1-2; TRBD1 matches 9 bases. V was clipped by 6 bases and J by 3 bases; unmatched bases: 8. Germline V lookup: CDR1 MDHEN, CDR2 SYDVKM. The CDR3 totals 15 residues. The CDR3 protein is CASRKQGASHYGYTF. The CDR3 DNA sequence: TGTGCCAGCAGAAAACAGGGGGCGTCCCACTATGGCTACACCTTC.

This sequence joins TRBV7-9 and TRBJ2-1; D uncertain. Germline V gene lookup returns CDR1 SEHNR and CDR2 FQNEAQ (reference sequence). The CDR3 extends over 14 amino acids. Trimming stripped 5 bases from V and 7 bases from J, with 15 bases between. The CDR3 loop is CASSPLREWNEQFF. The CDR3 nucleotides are TGTGCCAGCAGCCCTCTGAGAGAGTGGAATGAGCAGTTCTTC.

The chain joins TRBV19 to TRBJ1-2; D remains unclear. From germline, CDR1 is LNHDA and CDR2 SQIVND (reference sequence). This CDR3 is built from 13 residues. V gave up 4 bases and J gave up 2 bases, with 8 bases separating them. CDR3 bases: TGTGCCAGTAGTAATGGTCGGAACTATGGCTACACCTTC. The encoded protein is CASSNGRNYGYTF.

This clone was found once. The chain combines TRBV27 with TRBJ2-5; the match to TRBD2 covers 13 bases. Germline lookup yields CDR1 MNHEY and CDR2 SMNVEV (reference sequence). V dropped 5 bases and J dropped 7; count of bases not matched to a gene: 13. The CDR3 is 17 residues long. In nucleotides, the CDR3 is TGTGCCAGCAGTCACGCCGGGACTAGCGGGGTCCCGGGGACCCAGTACTTC. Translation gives CASSHAGTSGVPGTQYF.

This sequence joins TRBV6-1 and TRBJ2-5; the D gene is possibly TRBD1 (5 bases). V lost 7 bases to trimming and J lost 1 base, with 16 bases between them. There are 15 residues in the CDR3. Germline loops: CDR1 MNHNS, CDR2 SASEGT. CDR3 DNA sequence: TGTGCCAGCAAGCGTGGGCAGGGCCTCCAAGAGACCCAGTACTTC. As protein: CASKRGQGLQETQYF.

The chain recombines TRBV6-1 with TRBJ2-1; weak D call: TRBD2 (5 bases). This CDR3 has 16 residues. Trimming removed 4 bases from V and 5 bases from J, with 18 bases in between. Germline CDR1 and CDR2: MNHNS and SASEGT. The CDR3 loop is CASSVWLASRDNEQFF. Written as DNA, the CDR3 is TGTGCCAGCAGTGTGTGGCTCGCTAGCAGAGACAATGAGCAGTTCTTC.

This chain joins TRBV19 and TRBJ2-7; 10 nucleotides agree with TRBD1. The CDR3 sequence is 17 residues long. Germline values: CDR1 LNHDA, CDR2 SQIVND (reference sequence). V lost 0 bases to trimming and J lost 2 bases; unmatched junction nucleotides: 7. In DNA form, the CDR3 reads TGTGCCAGTAGTATAGATGGAGGACAGGGGGTACCCTACGAGCAGTACTTC. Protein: CASSIDGGQGVPYEQYF.

The CDR3 region is CASSDQWAGETQYF. The CDR3 bases are TGTGCCAGCTCCGACCAGTGGGCGGGGGAGACCCAGTACTTC. V gene TRBV5-4 combines with J gene TRBJ2-5; tentative D call: TRBD2 (6 bases). CDR3 size: 14 residues. The V end lost 7 bases, the J end lost 5 bases, and 18 bases lay between the germline ends. CDR1 and CDR2 from the germline V gene are SGHNT and YYREEE (reference sequence). Based on the CDR3 plus reference TRBV5-4 and TRBJ2-5, the full variable domain is ETGVTQSPTHLIKTRGQQVTLRCSSQSGHNTVSWYQQALGQGPQFIFQYYREEENGRGNFPPRFSGLQFPNYSSELNVNALELDDSALYLCASSDQWAGETQYFGPGTRLLVL.

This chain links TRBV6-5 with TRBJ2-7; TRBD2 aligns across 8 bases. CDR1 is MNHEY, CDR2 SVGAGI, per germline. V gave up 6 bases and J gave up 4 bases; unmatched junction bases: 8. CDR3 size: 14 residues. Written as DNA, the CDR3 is TGTGCCAGCAGCAACAGGGCGGGAGGTTACGAGCAGTACTTC. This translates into CASSNRAGGYEQYF.

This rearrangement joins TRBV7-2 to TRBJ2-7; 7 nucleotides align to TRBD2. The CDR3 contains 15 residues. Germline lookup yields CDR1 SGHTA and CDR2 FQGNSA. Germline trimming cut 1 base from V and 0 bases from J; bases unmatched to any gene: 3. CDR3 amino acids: CASSLGGGSSYEQYF. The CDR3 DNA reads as TGTGCCAGCAGCTTAGGAGGCGGGAGCTCCTACGAGCAGTACTTC.